What follows are 10 T cell receptor beta chains derived from one specimen sequenced in a study of T cell repertoires in cytomegalovirus infection. These TCRs are of unknown antigen specificity. From the reads, TCRdb called clonotypes with MiXCR, one entry per CDR3 protein. The sample records about a million distinct CDR3 sequences, 30% to 40% being singletons. Sequenced material: cultured CD8+ T cells from PBMCs, taken from culture after CMV antigen stimulation. The receptor source for this set is a human donor in good health (CMV status not recorded). Some clones in this sample may be carry-over from other donors' samples.

This clonotype has at least ten counts. The chain links TRBV7-7 to TRBJ2-2; D perhaps matches TRBD1 (6 bases). The CDR3 is made up of 12 amino acids. CDR1 is SSHAT and CDR2 is FNYEAQ in the germline V gene (reference sequence). The CDR3 DNA sequence: TGTGCTAGCGAGAGGGGGACCGGGGAGCTGTTTTTT. Amino acid sequence: CASERGTGELFF.

This clonotype was picked up many times. The rearrangement uses TRBV10-3 and TRBJ1-2; 8 bases align to TRBD1. The CDR3 sequence is 11 residues long. Germline-derived CDR1 and CDR2 are ENHRY and SYGVKD. Trimming removed 4 bases from V and 8 bases from J; junction bases left unmatched: 0. CDR3 DNA sequence: TGTGCCATCAGTGGGACAGGGGGCTACACCTTC. Protein: CAISGTGGYTF.

The chain is built from TRBV6-1 and TRBJ1-2; a possible D gene is TRBD1 (6 bases). This CDR3 region has 9 residues. V was clipped by 11 bases and J by 8 bases, with 9 bases between them. From germline, CDR1 is MNHNS and CDR2 SASEGT. The CDR3 protein is CAAGGGYTF. The DNA for the CDR3 is TGTGCCGCGGGGGGCGGCTACACCTTC.

This clonotype appeared a few times. The chain links TRBV2 to TRBJ2-1; possible D gene TRBD2, 6 bases. The ends were cut back, 4 bases at V and 4 bases at J, with 14 bases in the middle. This CDR3 spans 15 amino acids. CDR1 is SNHLY and CDR2 is FYNNEI in the germline V gene. In DNA form, the CDR3 reads TGTGCCAGCAGTGGAGTTAGCGGTCTGTACAATGAGCAGTTCTTC. Translation gives CASSGVSGLYNEQFF.

This clonotype was recorded a few times. The chain recombines TRBV4-3 with TRBJ2-1, with a tentative D call TRBD2 (7 bases). The ends were cut back, 0 bases at V and 4 bases at J, with 13 bases in the middle. Germline CDR1 LGHNA, CDR2 YSLEER. This CDR3 region has 16 residues. The CDR3 nucleotides are TGCGCCAGCAGCCAAGATGGGGGGGGGCTGTACAATGAGCAGTTCTTC. Its translation is CASSQDGGGLYNEQFF.

Many counts were recorded for this clonotype. The chain is built from TRBV7-2 and TRBJ2-3, with TRBD2 matching over 12 bases. The CDR3 runs 17 residues. Per germline, CDR1 SGHTA and CDR2 FQGNSA. V trimming: 1 base; J trimming: 7 bases; junction bases outside the gene matches: 9. The chain's CDR3 is CASSLDVLAGGRNTQYF. The CDR3 nucleotides are TGTGCCAGCAGCTTAGATGTTCTAGCGGGGGGGCGAAATACGCAGTATTTT.

As concerns this clonotype: A much larger clone differs by one base, so this may be a read error. CDR3 loop: CAGSHISGTGTSYEQYV. The DNA of the CDR3 is TGTGCCGGCAGCCATATCTCCGGGACAGGGACGAGCTACGAGCAGTACGTC. The chain joins TRBV7-2 to TRBJ2-7; 9 bases are shared with TRBD1. CDR1 is SGHTA and CDR2 is FQGNSA in the germline V gene. This CDR3 contains 17 residues.

The table lists this clonotype with a few counts. CDR3 nucleotide sequence: TGTGCCAGTACTCCGGGACAGGGTAATCAGCCCCAGCATTTT. Translation gives CASTPGQGNQPQHF. This chain links TRBV19 with TRBJ1-5; TRBD1 matches 9 bases. The germline V gene has CDR1 LNHDA and CDR2 SQIVND (reference sequence). V shed 7 bases, J shed 4 bases, and the junction held 5 bases outside the gene matches. The CDR3 sequence is 14 residues long.

The chain joins TRBV10-3 to TRBJ2-5, with D perhaps TRBD2 (7 bases). This CDR3 has 16 amino acids. Germline CDR1 and CDR2: ENHRY and SYGVKD. The V end was cut by 0 bases, the J end by 2 bases, with 13 bases between. CDR3 DNA sequence: TGTGCCATCAGTGAGTCAGGGGGGGATCCACAAGAGACCCAGTACTTC. It specifies CAISESGGDPQETQYF.

The CDR3 region is CATSRGTGKNTEAFF. The CDR3 nucleotides are TGTGCCACCAGCAGAGGGACAGGGAAGAACACTGAAGCTTTCTTT. The chain carries TRBV15 and TRBJ1-1; 8 bases map to TRBD1. The CDR3 spans 15 residues. With 1 base clipped from V and 1 base from J, the junction kept 2 bases outside the gene matches. Looked up from germline, CDR1 is LNHNV and CDR2 is YYDKDF (reference sequence).